The clone carrying this T cell receptor beta chain was detected a few times. Original handling: Amplification of reference gene primers was used by the study to estimate nucleated cell counts. Profiling relied on immunoSEQ multiplex PCR, and the TCRdb table lists in-frame clones only, not all of them. That table furnishes V, J and clone size, whereas the DNA furnished D and trimming. The profile covers more than 70,000 clones, with approximately 90% appearing a single time and about 9% taken by the ten largest. This sample is part of a study of blood T cell repertoires in COVID-19. Background on the study: The United States, Italy and Spain provided the acute and convalescent COVID-19 samples. T cells, B-cell-depleted T cells, or PBMCs supplied cDNA or gDNA.

The sample was peripheral blood. The TCR was taken from a human donor in a cohort sampled during active COVID-19.

This CDR3 is CASSLVGTEGYEQYF. In DNA, the CDR3 is TGTGCCAGCAGCTTGGTGGGGACAGAGGGATACGAGCAGTACTTC. This chain connects TRBV5-4 to TRBJ2-7; 7 bases line up with TRBD1. Losses at the gene ends were 0 bases for V and 4 bases for J; bases not matched to a gene: 7. The CDR3 is made up of 15 amino acids. Germline V lookup: CDR1 SGHNT, CDR2 YYREEE (reference sequence).